One and the same sample provided the 31 T cell receptor beta chains below, sequenced in a study of shared clonotypes between healthy human individuals. TCRdb's copy holds only in-frame clones and misses some; the assay was immunoSEQ multiplex PCR. The sample comprises about 1.5 million clones, 95% to 99% of which are singletons, and about 0.42% rests with the top ten. The sample comprised naive CD4+ T cells sorted from blood. Subset in this sample: CD45RA+ positively selected. These receptors all stem from a man under 40 in good health.

The chain is built from TRBV5-1 and TRBJ2-1; possibly TRBD1 for D (6 bases). Deletions cut 1 base from V and 5 bases from J, with 13 bases between. The germline CDR1 and CDR2 sequences are SGHRS and YFSETQ. The CDR3 is 15 amino acids. The CDR3 is CASSLTGQIHNEQFF. CDR3 coding DNA: TGCGCCAGCAGCTTGACAGGACAGATCCACAATGAGCAGTTCTTC.

This clone was seen once. The chain carries TRBV6-6 and TRBJ2-5; D not resolved. This CDR3 spans 14 amino acids. Trimming cost V 1 base and J 3 bases, with 9 bases left between them. CDR1 is MNHNY and CDR2 is SVGAGI in the germline V gene (reference sequence). The CDR3 DNA is TGTGCCAGCAGTTACTGGGAAGCCGAAGAGACCCAGTACTTC. This translates into CASSYWEAEETQYF.

V is TRBV18 and J is TRBJ2-1; 11 positions agree with TRBD2. CDR3 size: 16 residues. Germline trimming cut 2 bases from V and 4 bases from J; bases unmatched to any gene: 4. Germline V gene lookup returns CDR1 KGHSH and CDR2 LQKENI. This CDR3 reads CASSPRGLAVYNEQFF. DNA of the CDR3: TGTGCCAGCTCACCAAGGGGACTAGCGGTATACAATGAGCAGTTCTTC.

This chain uses TRBV6-6 with TRBJ2-1, with 8 bases lining up with TRBD2. Germline values: CDR1 MNHNY, CDR2 SVGAGI (reference sequence). The CDR3 loop spans 15 amino acids. The V and J ends lost 0 bases and 7 bases, in that order; junction bases with no gene match: 5. The CDR3 sequence is CASSYSAGGGNEQFF. As DNA, the CDR3 is TGTGCCAGCAGTTACTCGGCGGGAGGAGGTAATGAGCAGTTCTTC.

The chain couples TRBV10-1 to TRBJ2-1; the match to TRBD2 covers 11 bases. Germline V CDR1 and CDR2: WNHNN, SYGVQD (reference sequence). Germline trimming cut 4 bases from V and 1 base from J; bases unmatched to any gene: 3. There are 16 residues in the CDR3. CDR3 sequence: CASSGTSGRSYNEQFF. CDR3 sequence (DNA): TGCGCCAGCAGTGGGACTAGCGGGCGTTCCTACAATGAGCAGTTCTTC.

The chain recombines TRBV18 with TRBJ2-3, with 14 bases fitting TRBD2. After removal of 4 bases from V and 0 bases from J, the junction contained 15 bases not matched to a gene. The germline V gene encodes CDR1 KGHSH and CDR2 LQKENI. The CDR3 runs to 21 residues. The CDR3 sequence is CASSRSPGLAGAHSSTDTQYF. Written as DNA, the CDR3 is TGTGCCAGCTCACGGTCTCCGGGACTAGCGGGAGCGCACTCAAGCACAGATACGCAGTATTTT. Based on the CDR3 plus reference TRBV18 and TRBJ2-3, the full variable domain is NAGVMQNPRHLVRRRGQEARLRCSPMKGHSHVYWYRQLPEEGLKFMVYLQKENIIDESGMPKERFSAEFPKEGPSILRIQQVVRGDSAAYFCASSRSPGLAGAHSSTDTQYFGPGTRLTVL.

The V gene is TRBV7-2, the J gene TRBJ2-3; 7 bases agree with TRBD2. This CDR3 contains 17 residues. Germline V gene sequence: CDR1 SGHTA, CDR2 FQGNSA. V was clipped by 5 bases and J by 11 bases; unmatched bases: 22. DNA of the CDR3: TGTGCCAGCAGCCCCCCCGGGTCGATAGCGGGCAACTTGGGGCAGTATTTT. Its protein is CASSPPGSIAGNLGQYF. Full variable domain (missing parts from reference TRBV7-2 and TRBJ2-3): GAGVSQSPSNKVTEKGKDVELRCDPISGHTALYWYRQSLGQGLEFLIYFQGNSAPDKSGLPSDRFSAERTGGSVSTLTIQRTQQEDSAVYLCASSPPGSIAGNLGQYFGPGTRLTVL.

This chain joins TRBV6-5 and TRBJ1-1; D is unclear. The V end lost 1 base, the J end lost 2 bases, and 8 bases lay between the germline ends. This CDR3 has 14 residues. The germline V gene has CDR1 MNHEY and CDR2 SVGAGI. The CDR3 DNA reads TGTGCCAGCAGTTACTACGGCTTTAACACTGAAGCTTTCTTT. The encoded protein is CASSYYGFNTEAFF.

CDR3 DNA: TGTGCCAGCAGCGCAGGGGACAGGGCGGTTGGCGAGCAGTTCTTC. Its protein product is CASSAGDRAVGEQFF. The V call is TRBV11-2, the J call TRBJ2-1; 9 bases fit TRBD1. The V gene end was trimmed by 5 bases and the J gene end by 10 bases; junction bases not matched to a gene: 12. Germline loops: CDR1 SGHAT, CDR2 FQNNGV. The CDR3 is made up of 15 amino acids.

This chain joins TRBV9 and TRBJ1-5, with D uncertain. Trimming left V 4 bases short and J 4 bases short, with 9 bases between. The CDR3 sequence is 13 residues long. Germline assignment: CDR1 SGDLS and CDR2 YYNGEE. CDR3 coding DNA: TGTGCCAGCAGCCCCGAACAGAATCAGCCCCAGCATTTT. It codes for CASSPEQNQPQHF. The variable domain in full, completed from reference TRBV9 and TRBJ1-5, reads DSGVTQTPKHLITATGQRVTLRCSPRSGDLSVYWYQQSLDQGLQFLIQYYNGEERAKGNILERFSAQQFPDLHSELNLSSLELGDSALYFCASSPEQNQPQHFGDGTRLSIL.

J is TRBJ2-1 and V is TRBV11-2; TRBD2 matches at 8 bases. Germline CDR1 reads SGHAT; CDR2 reads FQNNGV. V trimming: 1 base; J trimming: 8 bases; junction bases outside the gene matches: 10. The CDR3 runs to 16 residues. Here the CDR3 DNA reads TGTGCCAGCAGCTTAGCATCAGCGGGAGTTGAGCATGAGCAGTTCTTC. Translating gives CASSLASAGVEHEQFF.

The chain recombines TRBV7-3 with TRBJ2-2; 7 bases align to TRBD1. The length of the CDR3 is 15 residues. Germline CDR1 and CDR2: SGHTA and FQGTGA. With 5 bases clipped from V and 0 bases from J, the junction kept 3 bases outside the gene matches. This CDR3 is CASSPGTANTGELFF. For the CDR3, the DNA is TGTGCCAGCAGCCCAGGGACAGCGAACACCGGGGAGCTGTTTTTT.

The chain combines TRBV5-1 with TRBJ2-2; TRBD2 agrees at 8 bases. In germline, CDR1 is SGHRS, CDR2 YFSETQ. V was pared by 7 bases and J by 4 bases, with 9 bases of the junction left unmatched. CDR3 length: 15 amino acids. Written as DNA, the CDR3 is TGCGCCAGCTCTGCCGGGACTAGTTCCACCGGGGAGCTGTTTTTT. The encoded protein is CASSAGTSSTGELFF.

The V call is TRBV5-4, the J call TRBJ2-7; the match to TRBD2 covers 14 bases. Looked up from germline, CDR1 is SGHNT and CDR2 is YYREEE (reference sequence). The J segment lost 6 bases and the V segment lost 4 bases, leaving 12 bases of the junction unmatched. The CDR3 has 17 residues. The CDR3 spells CASSPLTSGRARGEQYF. The CDR3 nucleotides are TGTGCCAGCAGCCCCTTGACTAGCGGGAGGGCCAGAGGCGAGCAGTACTTC.

CDR3 loop: CASRQGLASVYSDTQYF. CDR3 nucleotides: TGTGCCAGCCGCCAGGGACTAGCGAGTGTATATTCAGATACGCAGTATTTT. The chain couples TRBV2 to TRBJ2-3; 10 bases line up with TRBD2. The CDR3 consists of 17 residues. Trimming at V came to 8 bases and at J to 4 bases, leaving 15 bases not matched to a gene. Germline V gives CDR1 SNHLY, CDR2 FYNNEI.

Points on this clone: Other DNA sequences in the same sample also yield this CDR3. The genes are TRBV11-3 and TRBJ2-7, with TRBD1 identical over 8 bases. Germline V CDR1 and CDR2: SGHNT, YENEEA. The V and J ends lost 5 bases and 3 bases, in that order; junction bases with no gene match: 3. This CDR3 contains 13 residues. For the CDR3, the DNA is TGTGCCAGCAGCCGAGGACAGGGCTACGAGCAGTACTTC. This sequence encodes CASSRGQGYEQYF.

The V and J genes are TRBV7-6 and TRBJ1-4, with 10 bases that match TRBD1. Germline CDR1 reads SGHVS; CDR2 reads FNYEAQ. Germline trimming cut 6 bases from V and 7 bases from J; bases unmatched to any gene: 5. The CDR3 extends over 14 amino acids. The DNA for the CDR3 is TGTGCCAGCAGTTCGGGACAGGGGAGTGAAAAACTGTTTTTT. Translating gives CASSSGQGSEKLFF. Looking up the rest from reference TRBV7-6 and TRBJ1-4 gives the full variable domain: GAGVSQSPRYKVTKRGQDVALRCDPISGHVSLYWYRQALGQGPEFLTYFNYEAQQDKSGLPNDRFSAERPEGSISTLTIQRTEQRDSAMYRCASSSGQGSEKLFFGSGTQLSVL.

The rearrangement links TRBV2 to TRBJ2-3; 13 nucleotides match TRBD2. V lost 6 bases and J lost 1; bases outside the gene matches: 19. There are 21 residues in the CDR3. Germline CDR1 is SNHLY and CDR2 is FYNNEI. For the CDR3, the DNA is TGTGCCAGCAGCGAAAGGGGGGGTACTAGCGGGAGGGCCCAGGGCACAGATACGCAGTATTTT. This encodes CASSERGGTSGRAQGTDTQYF.

The chain links TRBV9 to TRBJ1-3; D remains unclear. CDR1 is SGDLS, CDR2 YYNGEE, per germline. Trimming shortened V by 3 bases and J by 4 bases, and 14 bases separated the two germline ends. The CDR3 consists of 15 residues. The CDR3 loop reads CASSAAGSIGNTIYF. CDR3 DNA sequence: TGTGCCAGCAGCGCAGCGGGGTCAATCGGAAACACCATATATTTT.

CDR3 in DNA: TGTGCCAGCAGCCGAGGGTCTAGCGGGAGTATCTACGAGCAGTACTTC. Its translation is CASSRGSSGSIYEQYF. The gene calls are TRBV14 and TRBJ2-7; TRBD2 agrees at 10 bases. J gave up 3 bases and V 4 bases, and 9 bases lay outside the gene matches. Looked up from germline, CDR1 is SGHDN and CDR2 is FVKESK. The CDR3 totals 16 residues.

This sequence joins TRBV7-9 and TRBJ2-7; D is unclear. CDR3 length: 12 residues. The V and J ends lost 2 bases and 4 bases respectively, with 6 bases between them. CDR1 is SEHNR, CDR2 FQNEAQ, per germline (reference sequence). This CDR3 reads CASSLFMYEQYF. In DNA, the CDR3 is TGTGCCAGCAGCTTATTCATGTACGAGCAGTACTTC.

The chain recombines TRBV5-1 with TRBJ2-3; D is possibly TRBD1 (6 bases). Germline-derived CDR1 and CDR2 are SGHRS and YFSETQ. The CDR3 extends over 15 amino acids. V shed 4 bases and J shed 0 bases, with 12 bases lying between them. This CDR3 is CASSLQGLSTDTQYF. The CDR3 DNA is TGCGCCAGCAGCCTACAGGGCTTAAGCACAGATACGCAGTATTTT.

J is TRBJ2-7 and V is TRBV14, with D unresolved. V was clipped by 0 bases and J by 12 bases, with 18 bases between them. CDR1 is SGHDN and CDR2 is FVKESK in the germline V gene. This CDR3 has 14 amino acids. The CDR3 loop reads CASSQDTQLGKLYF. The CDR3 region has the DNA TGTGCCAGCAGCCAAGATACCCAGTTGGGTAAACTGTACTTC. The entire variable domain, with the rest obtained from reference TRBV14 and TRBJ2-7, is as follows: EAGVTQFPSHSVIEKGQTVTLRCDPISGHDNLYWYRRVMGKEIKFLLHFVKESKQDESGMPNNRFLAERTGGTYSTLKVQPAELEDSGVYFCASSQDTQLGKLYFGPGTRLTVT.

This clone has a single count. The rearrangement uses TRBV10-2 and TRBJ2-7; 11 bases line up with TRBD1. The CDR3 is 13 amino acids. Germline CDR1 WSHSY, CDR2 SAAADI. J was trimmed by 7 bases and V by 8 bases; bases with no gene match: 7. The CDR3, as DNA: TGCGCCAGCGCTGGGACAGGGGGTGGAGAGCAGTACTTC. This encodes CASAGTGGGEQYF.

The J gene is TRBJ2-7, the V gene TRBV5-6, with unresolved D. The CDR3 has 13 amino acids. Germline-derived CDR1 and CDR2 are SGHDT and YYEEEE. Deletions cut 0 bases from V and 3 bases from J, with 7 bases between. CDR3 nucleotides: TGTGCCAGCAGCTTGGACCTTCGCTACGAGCAGTACTTC. Translation gives CASSLDLRYEQYF.

The rearrangement joins TRBV28 to TRBJ2-7; possibly TRBD2 for D (5 bases). The CDR3 spans 14 residues. With 0 bases removed from V and 4 bases from J, the gap between germline ends came to 10 bases. Germline V gene data show CDR1 as MDHEN and CDR2 as SYDVKM. The CDR3 DNA sequence: TGTGCCAGCAGTTTATGGTCTAGCTTGTACGAGCAGTACTTC. Protein product: CASSLWSSLYEQYF. Complete variable domain (other parts from reference TRBV28 and TRBJ2-7): DVKVTQSSRYLVKRTGEKVFLECVQDMDHENMFWYRQDPGLGLRLIYFSYDVKMKEKGDIPEGYSVSREKKERFSLILESASTNQTSMYLCASSLWSSLYEQYFGPGTRLTVT.

The V gene is TRBV21-1, the J gene TRBJ2-7; the D call of TRBD1 is as the table states it, not checked on the DNA. TRBV21-1 is deemed a pseudogene. The CDR3 loop spans 15 amino acids. This CDR3 is CASSPSTGVSYEQYF. CDR3 sequence (DNA): TGTGCCAGCAGCCCTTCGACAGGAGTCTCCTACGAGCAGTACTTC.

The V call is TRBV11-2, the J call TRBJ2-5, with D possibly being TRBD1 (6 bases). The J call is in doubt because the DNA end fits TRBJ2-7 better. The CDR3 length is 15 residues. Germline V gene lookup returns CDR1 SGHAT and CDR2 FQNNGV. The CDR3 DNA is TGTGCCAGCAGCTCCGGGACACTCCACTCCTACGAGCAGTACTTC. Translated: CASSSGTLHSYEQYF.

The chain uses TRBV10-2 and TRBJ1-3, with D perhaps TRBD1 (5 bases). CDR3 length: 14 amino acids. V lost 6 bases, J lost 0 bases, and 9 bases lay in between. Germline V gives CDR1 WSHSY, CDR2 SAAADI. This chain's CDR3 is CASRIGVSGNTIYF. In DNA form, the CDR3 reads TGCGCCAGCAGGATAGGGGTCTCTGGAAACACCATATATTTT.

The V call is TRBV25-1, the J call TRBJ1-2; 7 bases line up with TRBD1. Germline lookup yields CDR1 MGHDK and CDR2 SYGVNS. V gave up 2 bases and J gave up 4 bases; unmatched junction bases: 7. The CDR3 length is 15 residues. The CDR3 coding sequence is TGTGCCAGCAGTGAAAGTGGGGGACAGCGCTATGGCTACACCTTC. Its protein is CASSESGGQRYGYTF.

This chain connects TRBV5-1 to TRBJ2-6; tentatively, D is TRBD2 (7 bases). CDR1 and CDR2 from the germline V gene are SGHRS and YFSETQ. Trimming removed 4 bases at V and 0 bases at J, with 23 bases between. The CDR3 has 20 amino acids. This chain's CDR3 is CASSPWAGAGPLSGANVLTF. CDR3 coding DNA: TGCGCCAGCAGCCCCTGGGCGGGGGCTGGTCCACTCTCTGGGGCCAACGTCCTGACTTTC. The variable domain in full, with the rest retrieved from reference TRBV5-1 and TRBJ2-6, is KAGVTQTPRYLIKTRGQQVTLSCSPISGHRSVSWYQQTPGQGLQFLFEYFSETQRNKGNFPGRFSGRQFSNSRSEMNVSTLELGDSALYLCASSPWAGAGPLSGANVLTFGAGSRLTVL.